Listed here are 20 T cell receptor beta chains from one sample, sequenced in a study of blood T cell repertoires in COVID-19. The repertoire was sequenced with immunoSEQ multiplex PCR; TCRdb's copy has only in-frame clones and lacks some. The data show 200,000 or so clones, about four fifths seen once. Sequencing was done on a sample of PBMCs or T cells enriched from blood (not recorded which). Every receptor here comes from a woman aged 50 to 60 who had been exposed to COVID-19.

The rearrangement uses TRBV5-1 and TRBJ2-1, with 9 bases lining up with TRBD2. After removal of 4 bases from V and 4 bases from J, the junction contained 6 bases not matched to a gene. The CDR3 is 15 residues long. Germline lookup yields CDR1 SGHRS and CDR2 YFSETQ. The CDR3 DNA is TGCGCCAGCAGCCCCTTAGCGGGGGCGTACAATGAGCAGTTCTTC. It yields the protein CASSPLAGAYNEQFF.

V usage is TRBV28 and J usage is TRBJ1-2, with 10 bases lining up with TRBD1. Germline CDR1 and CDR2: MDHEN and SYDVKM. This CDR3 has 14 residues. The V segment lost 3 bases and the J segment 4 bases; nucleotides outside the gene matches: 2. The CDR3 protein is CASSLTGGFYGYTF. Written as DNA, the CDR3 is TGTGCCAGCAGTTTGACAGGGGGCTTCTATGGCTACACCTTC.

V and J are TRBV6-5 and TRBJ1-1; 10 bases agree with TRBD1. The CDR3 extends over 14 amino acids. The germline CDR1 and CDR2 sequences are MNHEY and SVGAGI. With 7 bases clipped from V and 5 bases from J, the junction kept 7 bases outside the gene matches. CDR3 nucleotide sequence: TGTGCCAGCATCAGACAGGGGGCAAAAACTGAAGCTTTCTTT. It encodes CASIRQGAKTEAFF.

V and J are TRBV5-6 and TRBJ1-2, with 9 nucleotides matching TRBD1. The CDR3 spans 16 residues. CDR1 and CDR2 from the germline V gene are SGHDT and YYEEEE. J lost 7 bases, V lost 4 bases, and 14 bases had no gene match. The CDR3 DNA follows: TGTGCCAGCAGCGACCCCTACCCGGGACAGGGACTTGGCTACACCTTC. Encoded protein: CASSDPYPGQGLGYTF.

The rearrangement links TRBV5-6 to TRBJ2-1; 10 nucleotides align to TRBD2. The CDR3 loop spans 15 amino acids. V lost 4 bases to trimming and J lost 6 bases; unmatched junction nucleotides: 7. Germline V gives CDR1 SGHDT, CDR2 YYEEEE. The CDR3 DNA sequence: TGTGCCAGCAGCCGAAGCGGGGGGGCCACCAATGAGCAGTTCTTC. Its translation is CASSRSGGATNEQFF.

The chain links TRBV5-4 to TRBJ2-1, with 9 nucleotides matching TRBD2. The V segment lost 4 bases and the J segment 8 bases; nucleotides outside the gene matches: 10. Germline values: CDR1 SGHNT, CDR2 YYREEE (reference sequence). There are 15 residues in the CDR3. Here the CDR3 reads CASSGAGTSSDEQFF. The CDR3 nucleotides read TGTGCCAGCAGCGGGGCCGGGACTAGCTCGGATGAGCAGTTCTTC.

This chain joins TRBV29-1 and TRBJ2-7, with TRBD1 as a possible D gene (5 bases). Germline CDR1 SQVTM, CDR2 ANQGSEA. The CDR3 runs to 16 residues. The V gene lost 2 bases and the J gene lost 5 bases, with 22 bases spanning the gap. The CDR3 DNA follows: TGCAGCGTTGAATCGCCCGGCAGGGCAGAGGAGAACGAGCAGTACTTC. Amino acid sequence: CSVESPGRAEENEQYF.

This clone has just one count. V is TRBV11-2 and J is TRBJ1-1; perhaps TRBD1 as D (5 bases). The CDR3 sequence is 12 residues long. The germline V gene has CDR1 SGHAT and CDR2 FQNNGV. Trimming shortened V by 2 bases and J by 10 bases, and 11 bases separated the two germline ends. In DNA form, the CDR3 reads TGTGCCAGCAGCTTACGGGAGGGGAGAGCTTTCTTT. Translation: CASSLREGRAFF.

The CDR3 DNA sequence: TGTGCCAGCAGCTACAGGGGGCAGCCCAACACTGAAGCTTTCTTT. This sequence encodes CASSYRGQPNTEAFF. V usage is TRBV7-2 and J usage is TRBJ1-1; 9 bases line up with TRBD1. CDR1 and CDR2 from the germline V gene are SGHTA and FQGNSA. The CDR3 sequence is 15 residues long. The trim removed 4 bases at V and 2 bases at J, leaving 5 bases unmatched.

The V call is TRBV5-1, the J call TRBJ1-6, with D unclear. The germline V gene encodes CDR1 SGHRS and CDR2 YFSETQ. The V end lost 2 bases, the J end lost 0 bases, and 9 bases lay between the germline ends. The CDR3 is 16 residues long. CDR3 in DNA: TGCGCCAGCAGCTTTGGGCTCAGCTCCTATAATTCACCCCTCCACTTT. This translates into CASSFGLSSYNSPLHF.

This rearrangement joins TRBV9 to TRBJ2-5; TRBD2 matches 10 bases. Germline values: CDR1 SGDLS, CDR2 YYNGEE. This CDR3 spans 16 amino acids. V trimming: 1 base; J trimming: 5 bases; junction bases outside the gene matches: 8. CDR3 coding DNA: TGTGCCAGCAGCGTATCCCCGGGGGGACTAGCGGAGACCCAGTACTTC. It codes for CASSVSPGGLAETQYF.

The chain employs TRBV19 and TRBJ2-1; D uncertain. This CDR3 spans 15 amino acids. With 3 bases removed from V and 0 bases from J, the gap between germline ends came to 9 bases. Germline V gives CDR1 LNHDA, CDR2 SQIVND (reference sequence). The CDR3 region has the DNA TGTGCCAGTAGTATTGGAGTACACTCCTACAATGAGCAGTTCTTC. The encoded protein is CASSIGVHSYNEQFF.

This chain links TRBV11-3 with TRBJ2-1; 7 positions match TRBD1. Germline trimming cut 5 bases from V and 7 bases from J; bases unmatched to any gene: 11. CDR1 and CDR2 from the germline V gene are SGHNT and YENEEA. The CDR3 covers 15 residues. The CDR3 bases are TGTGCCAGCAGCCTCGGACACACAGGGGCTAATGAGCAGTTCTTC. Translation: CASSLGHTGANEQFF.

The chain employs TRBV9 and TRBJ1-2; D is ambiguous. Trimming removed 6 bases at V and 3 bases at J, with 18 bases between. The CDR3 has 15 residues. Germline V gene lookup returns CDR1 SGDLS and CDR2 YYNGEE. The CDR3 DNA sequence: TGTGCCAGCACCTTAACGGAGGGTTGGGACTATGGCTACACCTTC. Amino acids: CASTLTEGWDYGYTF.

This clone showed up just once. In DNA form, the CDR3 reads TGTGCCACCAGTGGGCCGGGACAGATATCCCAAGAGACCCAGTACTTC. Amino acid sequence: CATSGPGQISQETQYF. J is TRBJ2-5 and V is TRBV24-1, with 7 bases that match TRBD1. The CDR3 contains 16 residues. Germline CDR1 is KGHDR and CDR2 is SFDVKD. V shed 5 bases, J shed 1 base, and the junction held 9 bases outside the gene matches.

The V gene is TRBV21-1, the J gene TRBJ1-5. TRBV21-1 is shown as a pseudogene. The CDR3 has 11 amino acids. CDR3: CASTERQPQHF. DNA of the CDR3: TGTGCCAGCACTGAGCGGCAGCCCCAGCATTTT.

This sequence joins TRBV30 and TRBJ2-3; possibly TRBD1 for D (7 bases). Germline values: CDR1 GTSNPN, CDR2 SVGIG (reference sequence). Trimming left V 0 bases short and J 4 bases short, with 17 bases between. The CDR3 loop spans 16 amino acids. CDR3 protein: CAWSVTRGARADTQYF. The CDR3 nucleotides read TGTGCCTGGAGTGTAACCAGGGGGGCGAGGGCAGATACGCAGTATTTT.

The chain has TRBV19 and TRBJ1-5, with 7 bases fitting TRBD1. J was trimmed by 3 bases and V by 10 bases; bases with no gene match: 12. Germline CDR1 is LNHDA and CDR2 is SQIVND (reference sequence). The CDR3 spans 15 residues. The DNA of the CDR3 is TGTGCCACCAGTGGCCGGGACAGCTACAATCAGCCCCAGCATTTT. Its translation is CATSGRDSYNQPQHF.

V and J are TRBV12-5 and TRBJ2-1; TRBD2 might be the D (6 bases). The germline V gene has CDR1 LGHNT and CDR2 FRNRAP. The CDR3 has 13 residues. Between the trimmed V and J ends, which lost 3 bases and 9 bases, there was a span of 12 bases. The CDR3 nucleotides are TGTGCTAGTGGTTTAATAGGGCGGGGTGAGCAGTTCTTC. Translated: CASGLIGRGEQFF. Looking up the rest from reference TRBV12-5 and TRBJ2-1 gives the full variable domain: DARVTQTPRHKVTEMGQEVTMRCQPILGHNTVFWYRQTMMQGLELLAYFRNRAPLDDSGMPKDRFSAEMPDATLATLKIQPSEPRDSAVYFCASGLIGRGEQFFGPGTRLTVL.

This chain's CDR3 is CASSLVMAYNEQFF. CDR3 coding DNA: TGTGCCAGCAGCTTGGTTATGGCTTACAATGAGCAGTTCTTC. The chain recombines TRBV5-8 with TRBJ2-1; D gene ambiguous. Trimming took off 0 bases at V and 4 bases at J, with 8 bases between the two ends. Germline-derived CDR1 and CDR2 are SGHTS and YDEGEE. This CDR3 is built from 14 residues.